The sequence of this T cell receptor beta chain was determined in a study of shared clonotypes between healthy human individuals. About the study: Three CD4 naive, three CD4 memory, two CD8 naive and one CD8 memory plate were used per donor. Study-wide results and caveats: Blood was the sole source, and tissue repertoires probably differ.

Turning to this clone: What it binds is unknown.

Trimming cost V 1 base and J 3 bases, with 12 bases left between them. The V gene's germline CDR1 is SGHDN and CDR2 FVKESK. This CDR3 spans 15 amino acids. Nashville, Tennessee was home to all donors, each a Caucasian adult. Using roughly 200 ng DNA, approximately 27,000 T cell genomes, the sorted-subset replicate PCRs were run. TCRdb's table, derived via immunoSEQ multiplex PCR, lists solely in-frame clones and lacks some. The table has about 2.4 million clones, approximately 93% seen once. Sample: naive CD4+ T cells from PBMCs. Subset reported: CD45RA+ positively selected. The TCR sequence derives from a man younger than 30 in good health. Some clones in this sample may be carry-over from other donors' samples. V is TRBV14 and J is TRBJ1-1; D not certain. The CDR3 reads CASSQAPGGYTEAFF. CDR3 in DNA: TGTGCCAGCAGCCAAGCTCCAGGAGGGTACACTGAAGCTTTCTTT.